This is a list of T cell receptor beta chains from one sample in a study of CD8+CD57+ T cells in acquired aplastic anemia. TCRdb used MiXCR to reprocess the reads, holding one entry per CDR3 protein. The sample records a few hundred thousand distinct CDR3 sequences, just under 70% being singletons. What was sequenced was sorted CD4+, CD8+, or CD8+CD57+ T cells (not recorded which) from PBMCs. The receptors derive from a human donor in good health, serving as a control. CDR3s include the opening cysteine and the closing phenylalanine or tryptophan. A D gene is named only where the DNA matches it firmly. The size entry is marked missing in some rows and otherwise reads once, few, many or a size class.

many	NA	TRBJ1-2	TRBV20-1	CSAANGELNYGYTF	TGCAGTGCCGCGAATGGAGAGCTAAACTATGGCTACACCTTC
NA	NA	TRBJ2-2	TRBV12-5	CASGKHGTGELFF	TGTGCTAGTGGCAAGCACGGGACCGGGGAGCTGTTTTTT
many	TRBD1	TRBJ2-3	TRBV10-3	CAITTGPSTDTQYF	TGTGCCATTACGACAGGGCCTAGCACAGATACGCAGTATTTT
many	NA	TRBJ2-1	TRBV20-1	CSASPRGYEQFF	TGCAGTGCTAGCCCTCGGGGGTATGAGCAGTTCTTC
many	TRBD1	TRBJ1-4	TRBV20-1	CSARLSTGATNEKLFF	TGCAGTGCTAGACTTTCTACAGGGGCAACTAATGAAAAACTGTTTTTT
NA	TRBD1	TRBJ2-3	TRBV5-1	CASTYRGEDTDTQYF	TGCGCCAGCACTTACAGGGGAGAAGACACAGATACGCAGTATTTT
many	NA	TRBJ1-1	TRBV25-1	CASSVSMNTEAFF	TGTGCCAGCAGTGTATCTATGAACACTGAAGCTTTCTTT
many	NA	TRBJ1-3	TRBV20-1	CSARSGTSENTIYF	TGCAGTGCTAGATCAGGGACCTCTGAAAACACCATATATTTT
NA	NA	TRBJ2-5	TRBV9	CASSSRGRYARFDF	TGTGCCAGCAGCTCGAGAGGACGGTACGCCCGGTTCGACTTC
NA	NA	TRBJ1-2	TRBV7-2	CASSLARSTSPLHTF	TGTGCCAGCAGCTTGGCACGGTCGACTTCACCCCTCCACACCTTC
many	NA	TRBJ2-3	TRBV19	CASSGSSQYF	TGTGCCAGTAGTGGGTCGTCGCAGTATTTT
NA	TRBD2	TRBJ2-7	TRBV20-1	CSARDLLAGRNYEQYF	TGCAGTGCTAGGGATCTCCTAGCGGGCAGGAACTACGAGCAGTACTTC
many	TRBD2	TRBJ2-5	TRBV5-1	CASTSGRGQETQYF	TGCGCCAGCACTAGCGGGAGGGGGCAAGAGACCCAGTACTTC
once	TRBD1	TRBJ1-6	TRBV2	CASRPTTGSTPLHF	TGTGCCAGCAGACCCACGACAGGGAGTACACCCCTCCACTTT
NA	NA	TRBJ1-2	TRBV12-3/TRBV12-4	CASKVTGNNYGYTF	TGCGCCAGCAAGGTCACGGGGAACAACTATGGCTACACCTTC
few	NA	TRBJ1-2	TRBV10-3	CAISGGLNYGYTF	TGTGCCATCTCGGGGGGCCTTAACTATGGCTACACCTTC
NA	NA	TRBJ1-2	TRBV20-1	CSASEAGTYYGYTF	TGCAGTGCTAGTGAAGCAGGGACCTACTATGGCTACACCTTC
NA	NA	TRBJ1-2	TRBV11-2	CASNSREREGGYTF	TGTGCCAGCAACTCCCGGGAGAGGGAGGGTGGCTACACCTTC
NA	NA	TRBJ2-5	TRBV20-1	CSASSTDYSRETQYF	TGCAGTGCTAGTTCGACAGATTATAGCAGGGAGACCCAGTACTTC
NA	NA	TRBJ1-1	TRBV7-2	CASSLAGREAFF	TGTGCCAGCAGCTTAGCCGGCCGTGAAGCTTTCTTT
NA	TRBD1	TRBJ1-1	TRBV5-1	CASSTGGRGRNTEAFF	TGTGCCAGTAGTACAGGGGGCAGGGGGCGAAACACTGAAGCTTTCTTT
few	TRBD2	TRBJ2-4	TRBV9	CASSPGLAGGLAKNIQYF	TGTGCCAGCAGCCCCGGACTAGCGGGGGGACTAGCCAAAAACATTCAGTACTTC
NA	NA	TRBJ2-7	TRBV5-1	CASSLMDRAYEQYF	TGCGCCAGCAGCTTAATGGACCGTGCCTACGAGCAGTACTTC
NA	NA	TRBJ2-7	TRBV7-6	CASSLEVSGTALGYEQYF	TGTGCCAGCAGCTTAGAAGTCAGCGGGACAGCCCTCGGTTACGAGCAGTACTTC
many	NA	TRBJ2-7	TRBV7-2	CASSLAWGALADEQYF	TGTGCCAGCAGCTTAGCGTGGGGGGCCCTCGCCGACGAGCAGTACTTC
NA	NA	TRBJ2-5	TRBV7-9	CASSLGKESGEVLQYF	TGTGCCAGCAGCTTGGGCAAGGAGTCCGGGGAAGTGCTCCAGTACTTC
NA	NA	TRBJ2-1	TRBV20-1	CSAETTSYDEQFF	TGCAGTGCAGAGACTACCTCCTACGATGAGCAGTTCTTC
NA	TRBD1	TRBJ2-7	TRBV11-1	CASSEGGQGYEQYF	TGTGCCAGCAGCGAAGGCGGACAGGGATACGAGCAGTACTTC
NA	TRBD2	TRBJ2-7	TRBV20-1	CSARKECGGSYEQYF	TGCAGTGCGAGGAAAGAGTGCGGGGGCTCCTACGAGCAGTACTTC
NA	NA	TRBJ2-5	TRBV5-8	CASSGRAEETQYF	TGTGCCAGCAGCGGTAGGGCCGAAGAGACCCAGTACTTC
NA	NA	TRBJ1-1	TRBV7-1	CASSSDGAYSEAFF	TGTGCCAGCAGCTCAGACGGAGCTTACTCTGAAGCTTTCTTT
once	NA	TRBJ1-6	TRBV20-1	CSADSGSSTPLHF	TGCAGTGCTGATAGCGGATCTAGCACACCCCTCCACTTT
many	TRBD1	TRBJ1-2	TRBV6-5	CASSLLSTGGGYTF	TGTGCCAGCAGTCTCCTTAGCACAGGGGGTGGCTACACCTTC
NA	TRBD2	TRBJ2-7	TRBV9	CASSLASGGACEKYF	TGTGCCAGCAGCTTAGCTAGCGGGGGGGCTTGTGAGAAGTACTTC
few	NA	TRBJ2-7	TRBV7-6	CASSLGSVWEQYF	TGTGCCAGCAGCTTAGGGTCTGTCTGGGAGCAGTACTTC
NA	NA	TRBJ2-2	TRBV6-6	CASRAGSNTGELFF	TGTGCCAGCAGGGCGGGGTCGAACACCGGGGAGCTGTTTTTT
NA	NA	TRBJ1-2	TRBV7-2	CASSPTPTNYRYTF	TGTGCCAGCAGCCCGACACCGACGAACTATCGCTACACCTTC
NA	NA	TRBJ2-3	TRBV5-1	CASSPAVGESTDTQYF	TGCGCCAGCAGCCCAGCCGTGGGGGAGAGCACAGATACGCAGTATTTT
few	NA	TRBJ1-1	TRBV29-1	CSVVRQGNTEAFF	TGCAGCGTTGTGCGGCAGGGGAACACTGAAGCTTTCTTT
many	NA	TRBJ1-2	TRBV10-3	CAISSQGKDYGYTF	TGTGCCATCAGTTCCCAGGGGAAGGACTATGGCTACACCTTC
NA	NA	TRBJ1-4	TRBV25-1	CAYITADGEKLFF	TGTGCCTATATAACGGCGGATGGTGAAAAACTGTTTTTT
NA	NA	TRBJ1-2	TRBV9	CASSQLGAPDPHGYTF	TGTGCCAGCAGCCAGTTGGGGGCCCCTGATCCCCATGGCTACACCTTC
NA	NA	TRBJ1-4	TRBV20-1	CSARAAGSNYEKLFF	TGCAGTGCTAGAGCGGCGGGGTCTAACTATGAAAAACTGTTTTTT
few	NA	TRBJ2-3	TRBV15	CATSREFSTDTQYF	TGTGCCACCAGCAGAGAATTTAGCACAGATACGCAGTATTTT
NA	NA	TRBJ2-5	TRBV2	CASSVGCRRETQYF	TGTGCCAGCAGCGTAGGTTGTCGGCGGGAGACCCAGTACTTC
NA	NA	TRBJ1-3	TRBV12-3/TRBV12-4	CASSYGDTGAGNTIYF	TGTGCCAGCAGTTATGGGGATACGGGGGCTGGAAACACCATATATTTT
NA	TRBD1	TRBJ2-7	TRBV4-3	CASSQRDRGSEQYF	TGCGCCAGCAGCCAGCGGGACAGGGGGTCCGAGCAGTACTTC
NA	NA	TRBJ1-5	TRBV7-6	CASSRDEDSYEQYQHF	TGTGCCAGCAGCCGTGACGAGGACTCCTACGAGCAGTACCAGCATTTT
NA	NA	TRBJ1-2	TRBV5-1	CASSTEQHGYTF	TGTGCCAGCAGCACAGAGCAGCATGGCTACACCTTC
NA	TRBD1	TRBJ2-2	TRBV12-3/TRBV12-4	CATSLDRGRTGELFF	TGTGCCACCAGCCTGGACAGGGGTCGCACCGGGGAGCTGTTTTTT
NA	NA	TRBJ2-2	TRBV29-1	CSVARTGEVGELFF	TGCAGCGTTGCTCGTACAGGGGAGGTCGGGGAGCTGTTTTTT
NA	NA	TRBJ1-1	TRBV7-3	CASSLGGGLAEAFF	TGTGCCAGCAGCTTAGGTGGGGGTTTGGCTGAAGCTTTCTTT
NA	TRBD2	TRBJ2-5	TRBV20-1	CSAPSQAGGKTQYF	TGCAGTGCTCCAAGCCAGGCGGGGGGCAAGACCCAGTACTTC
once	TRBD1	TRBJ2-5	TRBV7-9	CASSPGQATQETQYF	TGTGCCAGCAGCCCTGGACAGGCTACGCAAGAGACCCAGTACTTC
NA	NA	TRBJ2-5	TRBV7-3	CATSTHLRVWETQYF	TGTGCCACCAGCACACACCTCCGGGTTTGGGAGACCCAGTACTTC
NA	TRBD2	TRBJ2-6	TRBV10-2	CASTGGGGAGANVLTF	TGCGCCAGCACGGGGGGGGGGGGGGCTGGGGCCAACGTCCTGACTTTC
many	NA	TRBJ1-2	TRBV3-1	CASSQGGGADYGYTF	TGTGCCAGCAGCCAAGGGGGAGGGGCCGACTATGGCTACACCTTC
NA	NA	TRBJ1-2	TRBV2	CASSQLTGGIDGYAF	TGTGCCAGCAGCCAATTAACCGGGGGCATAGATGGGTACGCCTTC
NA	NA	TRBJ1-2	TRBV2	CASSDPTGGYTF	TGTGCCAGCAGTGACCCTACTGGGGGCTACACCTTC
many	TRBD2	TRBJ2-3	TRBV19	CASSLGLAGTDTQYF	TGTGCCAGTAGTCTCGGACTAGCGGGGACAGATACGCAGTATTTT